This TCR beta chain was captured by sequencing in a study of blood T cell repertoires in COVID-19. In the original workflow: For nucleated cells, counts were estimated from reference gene primer amplification. TCRdb's table, derived via immunoSEQ multiplex PCR, lists solely in-frame clones and lacks some. That table gives V, J and clone size, and the DNA gave D and trimming. The sample has approximately 380,000 clones; roughly 90% are singletons. Trimming took off 11 bases at V and 1 base at J, with 23 bases between the two ends. This CDR3 has 16 residues. Germline V gives CDR1 WSHSY, CDR2 SAAADI. The V and J genes are TRBV10-2 and TRBJ1-1; D not certain. This sequence was found in a woman between 35 and 50 years old who had been exposed to COVID-19. The sample was PBMCs or T cells enriched from blood (not recorded which). This CDR3 is CAGKDGEFTGNTEAFF. The CDR3 coding sequence is TGCGCCGGAAAGGACGGGGAGTTTACGGGGAACACTGAAGCTTTCTTT.